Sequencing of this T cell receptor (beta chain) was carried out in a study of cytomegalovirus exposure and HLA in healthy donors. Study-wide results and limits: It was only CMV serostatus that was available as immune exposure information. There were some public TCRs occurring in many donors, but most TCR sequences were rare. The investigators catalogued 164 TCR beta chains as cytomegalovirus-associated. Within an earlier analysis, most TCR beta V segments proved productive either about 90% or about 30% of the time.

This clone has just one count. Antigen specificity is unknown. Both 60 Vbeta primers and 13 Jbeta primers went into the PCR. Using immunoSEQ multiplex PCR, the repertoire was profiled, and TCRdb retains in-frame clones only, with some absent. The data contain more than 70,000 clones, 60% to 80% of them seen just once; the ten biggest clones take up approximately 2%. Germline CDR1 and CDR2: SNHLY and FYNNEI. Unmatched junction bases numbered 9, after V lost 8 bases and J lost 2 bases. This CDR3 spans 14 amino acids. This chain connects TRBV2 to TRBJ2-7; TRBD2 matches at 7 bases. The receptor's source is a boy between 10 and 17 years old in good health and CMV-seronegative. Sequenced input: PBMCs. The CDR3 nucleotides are TGTGCCAGCCGACCCCTTGGACTAGCCTACGAGCAGTACTTC. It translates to CASRPLGLAYEQYF.